What follows are 30 T cell receptor beta chains derived from one specimen sequenced in a study of T-cell reconstitution after alpha-beta-depleted transplantation in children. Construction of the TCRbeta library involved unique molecular identifiers. TCRdb reprocessed the PCR reads via MiXCR and lists one record per CDR3 protein. The sample contains a few hundred thousand distinct CDR3 sequences, around 13% of which appear only once. The sequenced sample was PBMCs from the stem cell graft donor, obtained from the stem cell graft. These receptors were collected from a human donor who donated a stem cell graft to a child with combined immunodeficiency.

The gene calls are TRBV6-5 and TRBJ2-7; D might be TRBD1 (6 bases). CDR1 MNHEY and CDR2 SVGAGI come from the germline V gene. The CDR3 is made up of 15 amino acids. V lost 3 bases to trimming and J lost 6 bases, with 18 bases between them. CDR3: CASSYRAEGVAEQYF. In nucleotides, the CDR3 is TGTGCCAGCAGTTATCGGGCAGAGGGGGTGGCCGAGCAGTACTTC.

In this sample, this clonotype turned up many times. The V call is TRBV6-5, the J call TRBJ2-7; D perhaps matches TRBD1 (5 bases). The V gene lost 7 bases and the J gene lost 5 bases, with 21 bases spanning the gap. The CDR3 extends over 15 amino acids. Germline values: CDR1 MNHEY, CDR2 SVGAGI. This CDR3 is CASTTGSAGYNEQYF. Written as DNA, the CDR3 is TGTGCCAGCACCACGGGTTCTGCAGGGTACAACGAGCAGTACTTC.

The chain joins TRBV11-1 to TRBJ2-7; D not certain. Looked up from germline, CDR1 is SGHAT and CDR2 is FQDESV (reference sequence). The CDR3 runs to 21 residues. V gave up 0 bases and J gave up 4 bases, with 31 bases separating them. CDR3 in DNA: TGTGCCAGCAGCTTAGCCTTCGGTGGCTCCCGATCTCCAGGCCAAGGGTACGAGCAGTACTTC. It specifies CASSLAFGGSRSPGQGYEQYF.

This clonotype was seen repeatedly, ten times or more. The chain joins TRBV9 to TRBJ2-7; TRBD1 aligns across 8 bases. The CDR3 has 15 residues. The J segment lost 3 bases and the V segment lost 4 bases, leaving 9 bases of the junction unmatched. CDR1 is SGDLS, CDR2 YYNGEE, per germline. This CDR3 reads CASSPTGTGFYEQYF. CDR3 nucleotides: TGTGCCAGCAGCCCTACCGGGACAGGATTCTACGAGCAGTACTTC.

This clonotype was detected a few times. This sequence joins TRBV6-1 and TRBJ2-5; D is ambiguous. V gave up 5 bases and J gave up 1 base, with 11 bases separating them. Germline CDR1 is MNHNS and CDR2 is SASEGT. The CDR3 runs 14 residues. The CDR3: CASSRGGSQETQYF. The CDR3 DNA is TGTGCCAGCAGTCGCGGCGGCAGCCAAGAGACCCAGTACTTC.

This clonotype was seen a handful of times. V gene TRBV12-3 or TRBV12-4 combines with J gene TRBJ2-1, with 13 bases lining up with TRBD2. V shed 3 bases, J shed 4 bases, and the junction held 15 bases outside the gene matches. There are 20 residues in the CDR3. The CDR3 bases are TGTGCCAGCAGTTTTATCCCGGGACTAGCGGGACCCTTCAGGTACAATGAGCAGTTCTTC. This sequence encodes CASSFIPGLAGPFRYNEQFF.

V gene TRBV7-2 combines with J gene TRBJ2-3; perhaps TRBD2 as D (5 bases). Per germline, CDR1 SGHTA and CDR2 FQGNSA. This CDR3 spans 14 amino acids. With 3 bases removed from V and 2 bases from J, the gap between germline ends came to 9 bases. The DNA for the CDR3 is TGTGCCAGCAGCTTTGGACTTTTCACAGATACGCAGTATTTT. Its translation: CASSFGLFTDTQYF.

V is TRBV4-3 and J is TRBJ2-3; maybe TRBD1 (5 bases). CDR3 length equals 14 residues. Germline CDR1 and CDR2: LGHNA and YSLEER. Deletions cut 0 bases from V and 5 bases from J, with 9 bases between. DNA of the CDR3: TGCGCCAGCAGCCAAGATAGGGGCGTAGATACGCAGTATTTT. Amino acid sequence: CASSQDRGVDTQYF.

This sequence joins TRBV6-5 and TRBJ1-1, with unresolved D. With 6 bases removed from V and 4 bases from J, the gap between germline ends came to 15 bases. Germline lookup yields CDR1 MNHEY and CDR2 SVGAGI. The CDR3 loop spans 14 amino acids. In DNA, the CDR3 is TGTGCCAGCAGCAACTCTTTGGGAGGCACTGAAGCTTTCTTT. This codes for CASSNSLGGTEAFF.

This clonotype was picked up a small number of times. The rearrangement links TRBV6-5 to TRBJ1-3; D remains ambiguous. Germline assignment: CDR1 MNHEY and CDR2 SVGAGI. The CDR3 contains 16 residues. Trimming stripped 3 bases from V and 2 bases from J, with 14 bases between. In DNA, the CDR3 is TGTGCCAGCAGTTATGGGATGACTGAAGCTGGAAACACCATATATTTT. This codes for CASSYGMTEAGNTIYF.

The chain recombines TRBV29-1 with TRBJ2-2, with TRBD1 matching 7 bases. V was clipped by 7 bases and J by 7 bases; unmatched bases: 3. The CDR3 length is 11 residues. Germline V gene data show CDR1 as SQVTM and CDR2 as ANQGSEA. The CDR3 loop is CSASGGGELFF. CDR3 bases: TGCAGCGCTTCAGGGGGCGGGGAGCTGTTTTTT.

The sample holds a few counts of this clonotype. The CDR3 is CASSQDVWLAGWNEQFF. The CDR3, as DNA: TGTGCCAGCAGCCAAGATGTTTGGCTAGCGGGTTGGAATGAGCAGTTCTTC. The V gene is TRBV3-1, the J gene TRBJ2-1, with 8 bases identical to TRBD2. In germline, CDR1 is LGHDT, CDR2 YNNKEL (reference sequence). The trim removed 0 bases at V and 7 bases at J, leaving 11 bases unmatched. The CDR3 consists of 17 residues.

V and J are TRBV5-1 and TRBJ2-1; possibly TRBD2 for D (5 bases). Germline CDR1 and CDR2: SGHRS and YFSETQ. V was pared by 4 bases and J by 8 bases, with 13 bases between. This CDR3 is built from 13 residues. CDR3 nucleotides: TGCGCCAGCAGCCCCTTTACCGGGGATGAGCAGTTCTTC. Its protein product is CASSPFTGDEQFF.

This clonotype was detected only a few times. The CDR3 sequence is CASRRGSNTGELFF. The CDR3 coding sequence is TGTGCCAGCCGAAGGGGTAGTAACACCGGGGAGCTGTTTTTT. The chain uses TRBV7-3 and TRBJ2-2; D perhaps matches TRBD1 (5 bases). The CDR3 length is 14 residues. Trimming pared 8 bases from V and 2 bases from J, leaving 12 bases between. Germline CDR1 reads SGHTA; CDR2 reads FQGTGA.

This chain links TRBV6-5 with TRBJ2-7; D is ambiguous. The CDR3 spans 15 residues. CDR1 is MNHEY, CDR2 SVGAGI, per germline. Trimming shortened V by 0 bases and J by 0 bases, and 9 bases separated the two germline ends. CDR3 amino acids: CASSYSSDNSYEQYF. The CDR3 coding sequence is TGTGCCAGCAGTTACTCGAGCGACAACTCCTACGAGCAGTACTTC.

This clonotype was seen ten or more times. This rearrangement joins TRBV12-3 or TRBV12-4 to TRBJ2-3; D not certain. CDR3 length equals 12 residues. V lost 3 bases and J lost 4, with 5 bases in between. For the CDR3, the DNA is TGTGCCAGCAGTTTCTTTGCAGATACGCAGTATTTT. Its translation: CASSFFADTQYF.

The genes are TRBV6-2 or TRBV6-3 and TRBJ2-7; the D gene is possibly TRBD2 (5 bases). The CDR3 is made up of 15 amino acids. The V end was cut by 6 bases, the J end by 6 bases, with 21 bases between. Per germline, CDR1 MNHEY and CDR2 SVGEGT. This CDR3 is CASRPTLSGWGEQYF. CDR3 DNA sequence: TGTGCCAGCAGACCCACTCTTTCGGGATGGGGCGAGCAGTACTTC.

This chain links TRBV5-1 with TRBJ2-1; D is perhaps TRBD1 (5 bases). Deletions cut 0 bases from V and 0 bases from J, with 16 bases between. The CDR3 totals 18 residues. Germline values: CDR1 SGHRS, CDR2 YFSETQ. The CDR3 nucleotides are TGCGCCAGCAGCTTGGACTCCGACAGTTACAGCTCCTACAATGAGCAGTTCTTC. Protein: CASSLDSDSYSSYNEQFF.

Only a few counts were recorded for this clonotype. The CDR3 protein is CASSLAGASQETQYF. The CDR3 bases are TGTGCCAGCAGCTTAGCGGGGGCAAGCCAAGAGACCCAGTACTTC. The rearrangement links TRBV11-2 to TRBJ2-5; D might be TRBD1 or TRBD2, each matching 6 bases. Germline CDR1 and CDR2: SGHAT and FQNNGV. Deletions cut 1 base from V and 1 base from J, with 10 bases between. The CDR3 runs 15 residues.

The chain combines TRBV6-5 with TRBJ2-3, with D possibly being TRBD2 (7 bases). The germline gives CDR1 MNHEY, CDR2 SVGAGI. The CDR3 spans 16 residues. The germline V and J ends were trimmed by 6 bases and 3 bases, with 19 bases remaining between them. The CDR3 sequence: CASSPRGRARTDTQYF. CDR3 sequence (DNA): TGTGCCAGCAGCCCGAGGGGGAGGGCCCGGACAGATACGCAGTATTTT.

The chain combines TRBV29-1 with TRBJ2-5; D might be TRBD1 (6 bases). The germline gives CDR1 SQVTM, CDR2 ANQGSEA. Trimming took off 1 base at V and 7 bases at J, with 13 bases between the two ends. The length of the CDR3 is 13 residues. DNA of the CDR3: TGCAGCGTTGAAGGCGCTCAGGGGAGGACCCAGTACTTC. Amino acid sequence: CSVEGAQGRTQYF.

The sample holds a few counts of this clonotype. The chain carries TRBV20-1 and TRBJ1-1; TRBD1 agrees at 10 bases. The V gene's germline CDR1 is DFQATT and CDR2 SNEGSKA (reference sequence). V gave up 6 bases and J gave up 4 bases; unmatched junction bases: 5. The CDR3 loop spans 13 amino acids. CDR3 coding DNA: TGCAGTGCCGACAGGGGGCTTGGCACTGAAGCTTTCTTT. It specifies CSADRGLGTEAFF.

This clonotype was seen a handful of times. The CDR3 DNA reads as TGTGCCAGCAAAGGACTAGCGGGACACTACGAGCAGTACTTC. Translation: CASKGLAGHYEQYF. The V call is TRBV27, the J call TRBJ2-7; 12 nucleotides line up with TRBD2. Looked up from germline, CDR1 is MNHEY and CDR2 is SMNVEV (reference sequence). The CDR3 runs to 14 residues. After removal of 7 bases from V and 3 bases from J, the junction contained 4 bases not matched to a gene.

The CDR3 reads CASRGQVDYEQYF. CDR3 nucleotide sequence: TGTGCCAGTCGGGGACAGGTCGACTACGAGCAGTACTTC. The chain joins TRBV25-1 to TRBJ2-7; the match to TRBD1 covers 8 bases. From germline, CDR1 is MGHDK and CDR2 SYGVNS. Trimming removed 9 bases from V and 3 bases from J; junction bases left unmatched: 7. The CDR3 has 13 residues.

About this clonotype: Being one base from a much bigger clone, this may be a read error. The rearrangement joins TRBV7-9 to TRBJ2-7; possibly TRBD2 for D (5 bases). The CDR3 is made up of 12 amino acids. Trimming shortened V by 7 bases and J by 0 bases, and 7 bases separated the two germline ends. Germline assignment: CDR1 SEHNR and CDR2 FQNEAQ (reference sequence). The DNA for the CDR3 is TGTGCCAGCATGGGGAGCTCCTACGAGCAGTACTTC. Encoded protein: CASMGSSYEQYF.

V is TRBV18 and J is TRBJ2-7; the D is unclear. Germline V gene lookup returns CDR1 KGHSH and CDR2 LQKENI. Trimming pared 3 bases from V and 5 bases from J, leaving 8 bases between. This CDR3 is built from 12 residues. This CDR3 reads CASSPESHEQYF. As DNA, the CDR3 is TGTGCCAGCTCACCGGAATCGCACGAGCAGTACTTC. The full variable domain, in which reference TRBV18 and TRBJ2-7 provide the parts outside the CDR3, is NAGVMQNPRHLVRRRGQEARLRCSPMKGHSHVYWYRQLPEEGLKFMVYLQKENIIDESGMPKERFSAEFPKEGPSILRIQQVVRGDSAAYFCASSPESHEQYFGPGTRLTVT.

This rearrangement joins TRBV10-3 to TRBJ2-1; the match to TRBD2 covers 14 bases. The CDR3 has 16 amino acids. V lost 5 bases, J lost 9 bases, and 9 bases stayed unmatched. In germline, CDR1 is ENHRY, CDR2 SYGVKD. The CDR3 region has the DNA TGTGCCATCAGTCCGGGACTAGCGGGAGTCCGGGGTGAGCAGTTCTTC. Its translation: CAISPGLAGVRGEQFF.

V usage is TRBV15 and J usage is TRBJ1-6, with D hard to call. The ends were cut back, 0 bases at V and 10 bases at J, with 10 bases in the middle. Germline loops: CDR1 LNHNV, CDR2 YYDKDF (reference sequence). This CDR3 comprises 14 residues. Written as DNA, the CDR3 is TGTGCCACCAGCAGAGATCTTCTGGGCTCACCCCTCCACTTT. It encodes CATSRDLLGSPLHF.

The J gene is TRBJ2-2, the V gene TRBV18; D is uncertain. The germline V gene has CDR1 KGHSH and CDR2 LQKENI. The CDR3 extends over 15 amino acids. Trimming left V 1 base short and J 0 bases short, with 6 bases between. The CDR3 protein is CASSPLPPNTGELFF. The CDR3 nucleotides are TGTGCCAGCTCACCACTCCCCCCGAACACCGGGGAGCTGTTTTTT.

The chain has TRBV29-1 and TRBJ2-6; D is perhaps TRBD1 (6 bases). The germline V and J ends were trimmed by 1 base and 0 bases, with 10 bases remaining between them. The CDR3 runs 16 residues. Germline V gene data show CDR1 as SQVTM and CDR2 as ANQGSEA. CDR3: CSVEGDTYSGANVLTF. The CDR3 DNA is TGCAGCGTTGAAGGGGACACTTACTCTGGGGCCAACGTCCTGACTTTC. Complete variable domain (other parts from reference TRBV29-1 and TRBJ2-6): SAVISQKPSRDICQRGTSLTIQCQVDSQVTMMFWYRQQPGQSLTLIATANQGSEATYESGFVIDKFPISRPNLTFSTLTVSNMSPEDSSIYLCSVEGDTYSGANVLTFGAGSRLTVL.